Presented here are 12 T cell receptor beta chains from one specimen sequenced in a study of T-cell reconstitution after alpha-beta-depleted transplantation in children. Unique molecular identifiers tagged the TCRbeta library. One entry per CDR3 protein results from TCRdb running MiXCR on the PCR reads. The table lists hundreds of thousands of distinct CDR3 sequences, roughly 15% of them singletons. This specimen consisted of PBMCs from the stem cell graft donor, obtained from the stem cell graft. The origin of the receptors is a human donor who donated a stem cell graft to a child with acute myeloid leukemia.

At least ten counts were recorded for this clonotype. The chain uses TRBV20-1 and TRBJ1-4, with no clear D. This CDR3 contains 13 residues. The V gene lost 4 bases and the J gene lost 6 bases, with 12 bases spanning the gap. Germline lookup yields CDR1 DFQATT and CDR2 SNEGSKA (reference sequence). The CDR3 DNA follows: TGCAGTGCTACCGAGGCCACTTATGAAAAACTGTTTTTT. Its translation is CSATEATYEKLFF.

This clonotype was seen ten or more times. V is TRBV29-1 and J is TRBJ2-7; D is unresolved. Trimming left V 6 bases short and J 3 bases short, with 15 bases between. Germline CDR1 reads SQVTM; CDR2 reads ANQGSEA. CDR3 length: 13 amino acids. In DNA form, the CDR3 reads TGCAGCGTCCGAGTAGGGCAGATCTACGAGCAGTACTTC. Translation gives CSVRVGQIYEQYF.

This chain links TRBV14 with TRBJ1-2; D is perhaps TRBD1 (5 bases). The CDR3 loop spans 14 amino acids. V was cut by 5 bases and J by 4 bases, with 14 bases left in between. Germline CDR1 SGHDN, CDR2 FVKESK. The CDR3 DNA reads TGTGCCAGCAGCATCAACCAGGGAGGCTATGGCTACACCTTC. It translates to CASSINQGGYGYTF. The whole variable domain, remainder taken from reference TRBV14 and TRBJ1-2, is EAGVTQFPSHSVIEKGQTVTLRCDPISGHDNLYWYRRVMGKEIKFLLHFVKESKQDESGMPNNRFLAERTGGTYSTLKVQPAELEDSGVYFCASSINQGGYGYTFGSGTRLTVV.

This clonotype was counted between two and nine times. The gene calls are TRBV29-1 and TRBJ2-1; 12 bases map to TRBD2. V shed 1 base, J shed 12 bases, and the junction held 13 bases outside the gene matches. This CDR3 comprises 16 residues. Germline CDR1 reads SQVTM; CDR2 reads ANQGSEA. The CDR3 region has the DNA TGCAGCGTTGAAGGTCGGACTAGCGGGGAGGGTTTTAGGCAGTTCTTC. Translation gives CSVEGRTSGEGFRQFF.

The CDR3 bases are TGTGCCAGCCGATTTGGAGGGCCCTCTGGAAACACCATATATTTT. Amino acids: CASRFGGPSGNTIYF. The rearrangement joins TRBV12-3 or TRBV12-4 to TRBJ1-3; D is unresolved. The germline V and J ends were trimmed by 8 bases and 0 bases, with 14 bases remaining between them. The CDR3 covers 15 residues.

This clonotype was found many times. The chain carries TRBV20-1 and TRBJ2-7; weak D call: TRBD2 (6 bases). The V gene's germline CDR1 is DFQATT and CDR2 SNEGSKA (reference sequence). Trimming left V 0 bases short and J 2 bases short, with 14 bases between. This CDR3 contains 15 residues. This chain's CDR3 is CSARDGASATYEQYF. CDR3 nucleotides: TGCAGTGCTAGAGATGGGGCTAGCGCCACCTACGAGCAGTACTTC.

This clonotype was counted a few times. This chain links TRBV6-2 or TRBV6-3 with TRBJ1-2, with TRBD1 identical over 7 bases. The V gene's germline CDR1 is MNHEY and CDR2 SVGEGT. This CDR3 comprises 14 residues. Germline trimming cut 5 bases from V and 8 bases from J; bases unmatched to any gene: 11. The CDR3 is CASSREGDSRGYTF. The CDR3 coding sequence is TGTGCCAGCAGTCGTGAGGGGGACAGCAGAGGCTACACCTTC.

This clonotype was detected only a few times. V usage is TRBV6-2 or TRBV6-3 and J usage is TRBJ2-1; D ambiguous. Germline V gene lookup returns CDR1 MNHEY and CDR2 SVGEGT. The ends were cut back, 2 bases at V and 8 bases at J, with 7 bases in the middle. This CDR3 comprises 12 residues. The CDR3 loop is CASSYPDYEQFF. In DNA form, the CDR3 reads TGTGCCAGCAGTTACCCCGACTATGAGCAGTTCTTC.

This clonotype was seen ten or more times. The chain is built from TRBV20-1 and TRBJ1-4; D gene uncertain. The CDR3 is 15 residues long. V lost 0 bases and J 8 bases, leaving 16 bases between the germline ends. Germline V gene lookup returns CDR1 DFQATT and CDR2 SNEGSKA (reference sequence). CDR3 nucleotides: TGCAGTGCTAGAGATCATCCATCGGCGGGCGAAAAACTGTTTTTT. It translates to CSARDHPSAGEKLFF.

The rearrangement uses TRBV4-2 and TRBJ2-3, with D unclear. Trimming took 4 bases from V and 2 from J, leaving 16 bases between them. The CDR3 extends over 16 amino acids. CDR1 is LGHNA and CDR2 is YNFKEQ in the germline V gene. The chain's CDR3 is CASSPGWASVTDTQYF. In nucleotides, the CDR3 is TGTGCCAGCAGCCCTGGCTGGGCCTCCGTCACAGATACGCAGTATTTT.

A word on this clonotype: This could be a read error, since a much larger clone is one nucleotide away. The genes are TRBV20-1 and TRBJ1-1; no reliable D call. The CDR3 contains 13 residues. The V end was cut by 0 bases, the J end by 6 bases, with 11 bases between. In germline, CDR1 is DFQATT, CDR2 SNEGSKA (reference sequence). CDR3 bases: TGCAGTGCTAGAGATATGGGATACGCTGAAGCTTTCTTT. Amino acid sequence: CSARDMGYAEAFF.

This clonotype was recorded many times. The chain joins TRBV29-1 to TRBJ2-4; weak D call: TRBD2 (7 bases). The CDR3 sequence is 15 residues long. Germline V gene data show CDR1 as SQVTM and CDR2 as ANQGSEA. V was cut by 3 bases and J by 6 bases, with 18 bases left in between. The CDR3 DNA follows: TGCAGCGTTGAGGAATGGGGGGGCCAGGGAAACATTCAGTACTTC. As protein: CSVEEWGGQGNIQYF.